This record looks at one TCR beta chain sequence and its context. The sample comes from a study of T cells after yellow fever vaccination. Making TCR cDNA involved 5'RACE template switching, which added UMIs and a universal primer site. In TCRdb, the 5' RACE reads were re-called with MiXCR into one record per CDR3 protein. The sample consists of fewer than 650,000 distinct CDR3 sequences, roughly 22% of them appearing once. The origin of this receptor is a man aged 18 to 29 who received the YFV17D yellow fever vaccine. The sample in question was PBMCs, obtained 21 days after the first yellow fever vaccination.

The CDR3 loop is CASSSTGPGELFF. In nucleotides, the CDR3 is TGTGCCAGCAGCTCGACAGGTCCCGGGGAGCTGTTTTTT. The chain combines TRBV7-2 with TRBJ2-2, with D perhaps TRBD1 (6 bases). CDR3 length: 13 amino acids. CDR1 is SGHTA and CDR2 is FQGNSA in the germline V gene. V was trimmed by 4 bases and J by 6 bases, leaving 9 bases between them.